The entry below describes one T cell receptor beta chain. cDNA synthesis used the whole RNA isolate, giving expressed TCRB sequences. Repertoires were generated with immunoSEQ multiplex PCR, while TCRdb's copy carries only in-frame clones and drops some. The repertoire holds over 350,000 clones, more than 13% seen once, with 0.019% in the top ten. This sample is drawn from a study of beta chain features in type 1 diabetes. The V gene lost 0 bases and the J gene lost 0 bases, with 4 bases spanning the gap. CDR1 is SGHNT and CDR2 is YYREEE in the germline V gene (reference sequence). CDR3 size: 15 residues.

The rearrangement links TRBV5-4 to TRBJ2-6; D is unclear. This receptor was obtained from a woman aged 18-29 years in good health. Source material: naive CD4+ T cells from blood. CDR3 bases: TGTGCCAGCAGCTTGGGCGTCTCTGGGGCCAACGTCCTGACTTTC. Translating gives CASSLGVSGANVLTF.